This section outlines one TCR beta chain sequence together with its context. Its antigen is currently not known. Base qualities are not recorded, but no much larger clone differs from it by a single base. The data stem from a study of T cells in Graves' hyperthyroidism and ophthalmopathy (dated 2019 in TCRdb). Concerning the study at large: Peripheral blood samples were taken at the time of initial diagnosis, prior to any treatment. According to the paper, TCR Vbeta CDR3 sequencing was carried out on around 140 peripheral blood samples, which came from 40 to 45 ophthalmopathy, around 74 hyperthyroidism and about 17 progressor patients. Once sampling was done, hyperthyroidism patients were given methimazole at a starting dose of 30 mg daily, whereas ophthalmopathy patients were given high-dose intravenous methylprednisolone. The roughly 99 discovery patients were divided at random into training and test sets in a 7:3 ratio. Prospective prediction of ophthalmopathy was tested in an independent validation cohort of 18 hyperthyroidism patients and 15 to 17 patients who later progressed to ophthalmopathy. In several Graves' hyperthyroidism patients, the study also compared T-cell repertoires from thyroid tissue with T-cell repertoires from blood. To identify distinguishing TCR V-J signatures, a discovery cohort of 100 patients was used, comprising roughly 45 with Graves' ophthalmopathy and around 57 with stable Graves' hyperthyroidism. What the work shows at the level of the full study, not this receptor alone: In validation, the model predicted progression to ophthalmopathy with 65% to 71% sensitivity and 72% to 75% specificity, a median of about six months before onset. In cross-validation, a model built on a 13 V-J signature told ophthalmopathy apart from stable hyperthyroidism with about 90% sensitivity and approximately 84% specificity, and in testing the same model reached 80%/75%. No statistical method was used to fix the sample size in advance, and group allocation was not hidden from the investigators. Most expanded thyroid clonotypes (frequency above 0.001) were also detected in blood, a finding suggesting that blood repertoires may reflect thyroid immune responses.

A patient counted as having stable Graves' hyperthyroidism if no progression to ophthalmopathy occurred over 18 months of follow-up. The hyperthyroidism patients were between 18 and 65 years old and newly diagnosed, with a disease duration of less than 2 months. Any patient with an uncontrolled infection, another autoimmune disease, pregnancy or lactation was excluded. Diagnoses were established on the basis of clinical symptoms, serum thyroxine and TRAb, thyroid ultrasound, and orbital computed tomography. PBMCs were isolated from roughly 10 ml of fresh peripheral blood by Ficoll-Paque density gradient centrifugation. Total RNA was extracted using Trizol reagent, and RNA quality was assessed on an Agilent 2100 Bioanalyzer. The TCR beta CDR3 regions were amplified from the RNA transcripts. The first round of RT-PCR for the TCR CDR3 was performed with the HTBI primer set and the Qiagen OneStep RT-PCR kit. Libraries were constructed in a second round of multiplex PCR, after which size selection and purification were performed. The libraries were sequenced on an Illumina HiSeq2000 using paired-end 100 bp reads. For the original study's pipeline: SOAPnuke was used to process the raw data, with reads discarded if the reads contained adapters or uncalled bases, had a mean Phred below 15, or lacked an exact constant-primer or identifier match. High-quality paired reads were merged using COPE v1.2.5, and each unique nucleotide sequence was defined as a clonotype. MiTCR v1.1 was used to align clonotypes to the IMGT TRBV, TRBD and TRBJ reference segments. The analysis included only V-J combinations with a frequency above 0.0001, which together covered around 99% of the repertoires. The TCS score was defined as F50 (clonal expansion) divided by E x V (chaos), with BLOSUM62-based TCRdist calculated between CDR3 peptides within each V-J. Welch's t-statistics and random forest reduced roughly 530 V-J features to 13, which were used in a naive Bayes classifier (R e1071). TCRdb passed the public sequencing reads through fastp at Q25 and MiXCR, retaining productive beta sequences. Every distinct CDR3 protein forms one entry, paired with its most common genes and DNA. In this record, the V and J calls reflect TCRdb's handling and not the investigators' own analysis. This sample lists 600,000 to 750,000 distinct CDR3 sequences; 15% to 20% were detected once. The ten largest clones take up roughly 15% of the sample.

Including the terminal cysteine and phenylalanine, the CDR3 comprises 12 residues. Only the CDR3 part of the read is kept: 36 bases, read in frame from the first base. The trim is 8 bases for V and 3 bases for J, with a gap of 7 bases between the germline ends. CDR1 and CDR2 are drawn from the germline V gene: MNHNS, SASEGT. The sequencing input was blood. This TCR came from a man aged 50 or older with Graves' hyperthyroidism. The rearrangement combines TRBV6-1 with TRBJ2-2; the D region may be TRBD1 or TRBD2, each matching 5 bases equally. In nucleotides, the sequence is TGTGCCAGCCGGGGCCACACCGGGGAGCTGTTTTTT. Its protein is CASRGHTGELFF.